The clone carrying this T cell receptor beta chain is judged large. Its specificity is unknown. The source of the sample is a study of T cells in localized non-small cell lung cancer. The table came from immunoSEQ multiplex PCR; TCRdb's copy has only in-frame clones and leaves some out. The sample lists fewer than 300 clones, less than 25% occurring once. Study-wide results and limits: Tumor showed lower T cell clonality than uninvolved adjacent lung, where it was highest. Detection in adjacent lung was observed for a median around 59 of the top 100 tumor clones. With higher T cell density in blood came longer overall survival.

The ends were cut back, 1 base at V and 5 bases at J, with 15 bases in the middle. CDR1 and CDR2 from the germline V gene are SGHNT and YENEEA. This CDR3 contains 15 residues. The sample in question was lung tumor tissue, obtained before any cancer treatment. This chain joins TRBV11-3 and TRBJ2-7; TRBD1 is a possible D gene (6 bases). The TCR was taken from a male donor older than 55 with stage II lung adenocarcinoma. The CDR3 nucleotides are TGTGCCAGCAGCTTAGTGAGTACAGGGAGCCACGAGCAGTACTTC. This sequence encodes CASSLVSTGSHEQYF.